These 28 T cell receptor beta chains were all obtained from the same sample, sequenced in a study of blood T cells in healthy people across ages. The use of a sample-barcoded 5' primer and a J-beta primer mix characterized a second PCR of roughly 6 to 12 cycles. TCRdb used MiXCR to reprocess the 5' RACE reads, holding one entry per CDR3 protein. The sample has 1.5 million to 2 million distinct CDR3 sequences, 35% to 50% seen once; the top ten hold about 23%. The sample was blood. The receptors stem from a human donor in good health.

The rearrangement uses TRBV29-1 and TRBJ2-5; D not resolved. Trimming removed 3 bases from V and 2 bases from J, with 7 bases in between. Germline values: CDR1 SQVTM, CDR2 ANQGSEA. The CDR3 sequence is 12 residues long. The CDR3 is CSVDPVQETQYF. As DNA, the CDR3 is TGCAGCGTTGACCCGGTACAAGAGACCCAGTACTTC.

The chain combines TRBV12-3 or TRBV12-4 with TRBJ1-1; a possible D gene is TRBD1 (5 bases). The ends were cut back, 5 bases at V and 6 bases at J, with 19 bases in the middle. This CDR3 is built from 15 residues. The CDR3 spells CASSPRGLGPSEAFF. The DNA for the CDR3 is TGTGCCAGCAGTCCCCGGGGCTTGGGTCCCTCTGAAGCTTTCTTT.

This chain uses TRBV5-1 with TRBJ2-3, with D unclear. Germline lookup yields CDR1 SGHRS and CDR2 YFSETQ. CDR3 size: 13 residues. The ends were cut back, 5 bases at V and 2 bases at J, with 9 bases in the middle. This CDR3 is CASRRSHTDTQYF. CDR3 DNA: TGCGCCAGCAGAAGGTCCCACACAGATACGCAGTATTTT.

V usage is TRBV14 and J usage is TRBJ2-5, with TRBD1 matching over 9 bases. The V and J ends lost 6 bases and 4 bases, in that order; junction bases with no gene match: 12. Germline CDR1 and CDR2: SGHDN and FVKESK. The length of the CDR3 is 16 residues. CDR3 amino acids: CASRGAPGQGGETQYF. The CDR3 nucleotides are TGTGCCAGCAGAGGGGCACCGGGACAGGGAGGAGAGACCCAGTACTTC.

A few counts support this clonotype. The gene calls are TRBV12-3 or TRBV12-4 and TRBJ1-5; tentative D call: TRBD1 (5 bases). V lost 2 bases and J lost 2, with 7 bases in between. This CDR3 is built from 14 residues. The CDR3 reads CASSLLQGNQPQHF. DNA of the CDR3: TGTGCCAGCAGTTTATTACAGGGCAATCAGCCCCAGCATTTT.

V and J are TRBV29-1 and TRBJ2-5, with D possibly being TRBD2 (5 bases). This CDR3 region has 12 residues. Per the germline V gene, CDR1 is SQVTM and CDR2 is ANQGSEA. Trimming left V 5 bases short and J 5 bases short, with 12 bases between. CDR3 sequence reads: CSVRGSGETQYF. The CDR3 bases are TGCAGCGTTCGGGGTTCTGGGGAGACCCAGTACTTC.

The count of this clonotype is one. The CDR3 reads CASSLEHPWMMYNEQFF. The CDR3 coding sequence is TGTGCCAGCAGCTTAGAGCATCCATGGATGATGTACAATGAGCAGTTCTTC. The chain carries TRBV7-6 and TRBJ2-1, with unresolved D. In germline, CDR1 is SGHVS, CDR2 FNYEAQ. The CDR3 loop spans 17 amino acids. Trimming took off 1 base at V and 4 bases at J, with 17 bases between the two ends.

J is TRBJ2-6 and V is TRBV7-2; TRBD1 agrees at 7 bases. This CDR3 is 16 amino acids long. V trimming: 5 bases; J trimming: 2 bases; junction bases outside the gene matches: 6. CDR1 and CDR2 (germline): SGHTA, FQGNSA. CDR3 DNA: TGTGCCAGCAGCCGGGAAGGGACAGCTGGGGCCAACGTCCTGACTTTC. It yields the protein CASSREGTAGANVLTF.

The chain has TRBV20-1 and TRBJ1-5, with D perhaps TRBD1 (5 bases). This CDR3 comprises 14 residues. V lost 5 bases and J 3 bases, leaving 14 bases between the germline ends. Germline assignment: CDR1 DFQATT and CDR2 SNEGSKA (reference sequence). CDR3 nucleotide sequence: TGCAGTGCTCTGGCGCGACAGCCCAATCAGCCCCAGCATTTT. It is translated as CSALARQPNQPQHF.

The chain combines TRBV7-9 with TRBJ2-5; 8 positions agree with TRBD2. In germline, CDR1 is SEHNR, CDR2 FQNEAQ (reference sequence). Trimming cost V 5 bases and J 2 bases; bases outside gene matches: 13. The CDR3 runs 17 residues. DNA for the CDR3: TGTGCCAGCAGCCCCGCGGGGGGCAGCCCAAATCAAGAGACCCAGTACTTC. This codes for CASSPAGGSPNQETQYF.

The chain uses TRBV7-9 and TRBJ1-1; D is unresolved. This CDR3 comprises 14 residues. CDR1 SEHNR and CDR2 FQNEAQ come from the germline V gene (reference sequence). Trimming cost V 5 bases and J 1 base, with 11 bases left between them. As DNA, the CDR3 is TGTGCCAGCAGCCTCCACGGAGCGAACACTGAAGCTTTCTTT. Translated, it gives CASSLHGANTEAFF.

A single count supports this clonotype. The chain joins TRBV14 to TRBJ2-3, with D perhaps matching TRBD2 (6 bases). Germline V gene data show CDR1 as SGHDN and CDR2 as FVKESK. V was cut by 2 bases and J by 1 base, with 13 bases left in between. The CDR3 has 16 residues. The CDR3 protein is CASSQKGLQRTDTQYF. In nucleotides, the CDR3 is TGTGCCAGCAGCCAAAAGGGACTCCAGCGCACAGATACGCAGTATTTT.

V is TRBV6-5 and J is TRBJ2-3, with 8 bases fitting TRBD2. This CDR3 has 15 amino acids. The trim removed 3 bases at V and 6 bases at J, leaving 8 bases unmatched. Per the germline V gene, CDR1 is MNHEY and CDR2 is SVGAGI. CDR3 bases: TGTGCCAGCAGTTATAGGAAACTAGCGGTGGATACGCAGTATTTT. It specifies CASSYRKLAVDTQYF.

This rearrangement joins TRBV20-1 to TRBJ2-7; TRBD2 is a possible D gene (6 bases). The V end lost 6 bases, the J end lost 0 bases, and 18 bases lay between the germline ends. The germline V gene has CDR1 DFQATT and CDR2 SNEGSKA (reference sequence). CDR3 size: 15 residues. CDR3: CSASSVWGDSYEQYF. The CDR3 DNA sequence: TGCAGTGCAAGTAGTGTTTGGGGGGACTCCTACGAGCAGTACTTC.

J is TRBJ2-7 and V is TRBV6-5; maybe TRBD2 (6 bases). Germline loops: CDR1 MNHEY, CDR2 SVGAGI. The CDR3 contains 15 residues. The V gene lost 4 bases and the J gene lost 3 bases, with 16 bases spanning the gap. CDR3 loop: CASSSLLEGNYEQYF. DNA of the CDR3: TGTGCCAGCAGTTCACTTCTGGAGGGTAACTACGAGCAGTACTTC.

This chain connects TRBV27 to TRBJ1-1; 7 bases agree with TRBD1. Germline values: CDR1 MNHEY, CDR2 SMNVEV (reference sequence). V gave up 6 bases and J gave up 3 bases; unmatched junction bases: 7. The CDR3 runs to 14 residues. CDR3 protein: CASRTTGEYTEAFF. The CDR3 DNA reads TGTGCCAGCAGAACTACAGGGGAATACACTGAAGCTTTCTTT.

This rearrangement joins TRBV20-1 to TRBJ1-1; no definite D call. The germline V gene encodes CDR1 DFQATT and CDR2 SNEGSKA (reference sequence). V dropped 6 bases and J dropped 2 bases, with 13 bases sitting between them. This CDR3 is built from 13 residues. CDR3 amino acids: CSASVVGNTEAFF. CDR3 DNA sequence: TGCAGTGCCAGTGTGGTTGGAAACACTGAAGCTTTCTTT.

This clonotype turned up a few times. The rearrangement links TRBV29-1 to TRBJ2-3; D is undetermined. The V and J ends lost 1 base and 4 bases respectively, with 12 bases between them. Germline CDR1 reads SQVTM; CDR2 reads ANQGSEA. The CDR3 sequence is 14 residues long. The CDR3 DNA follows: TGCAGCGTTGAAGCCCAACAGCAGTCAGATACGCAGTATTTT. This sequence encodes CSVEAQQQSDTQYF.

The chain uses TRBV19 and TRBJ2-7; maybe TRBD1 (5 bases). V lost 7 bases to trimming and J lost 3 bases, with 13 bases between them. This CDR3 is built from 13 residues. Germline assignment: CDR1 LNHDA and CDR2 SQIVND (reference sequence). The CDR3 loop reads CASMAGMGYEQYF. CDR3 nucleotide sequence: TGTGCCAGTATGGCAGGGATGGGCTACGAGCAGTACTTC.

V usage is TRBV20-1 and J usage is TRBJ2-3, with a tentative D call TRBD2 (5 bases). The germline gives CDR1 DFQATT, CDR2 SNEGSKA (reference sequence). V gave up 0 bases and J gave up 2 bases, with 12 bases separating them. The CDR3 has 15 residues. The CDR3 sequence is CSARDRRVPTDTQYF. The CDR3 DNA reads as TGCAGTGCTAGAGATAGGCGGGTTCCCACAGATACGCAGTATTTT.

This clonotype came up a few times. This sequence joins TRBV29-1 and TRBJ2-5; 11 nucleotides align to TRBD2. There are 11 residues in the CDR3. The V gene's germline CDR1 is SQVTM and CDR2 ANQGSEA. V shed 6 bases, J shed 11 bases, and the junction held 5 bases outside the gene matches. The CDR3 reads CSVGLAVGQYF. CDR3 in DNA: TGCAGCGTGGGACTAGCGGTCGGGCAGTACTTC.

The chain is built from TRBV6-6 and TRBJ1-2; the D is unclear. In germline, CDR1 is MNHNY, CDR2 SVGAGI (reference sequence). V was trimmed by 7 bases and J by 7 bases, leaving 13 bases between them. The CDR3 sequence is 12 residues long. DNA for the CDR3: TGTGCCAGCATTGAGGGAGGGTCTGGCTACACCTTC. The encoded protein is CASIEGGSGYTF.

CDR3 protein: CASSSPPGRYYGYTF. The CDR3 region has the DNA TGTGCCAGCAGCTCCCCACCGGGGCGTTACTATGGCTACACCTTC. The rearrangement uses TRBV7-9 and TRBJ1-2; D perhaps matches TRBD1 (5 bases). This CDR3 is built from 15 residues. Germline loops: CDR1 SEHNR, CDR2 FQNEAQ (reference sequence). With 4 bases removed from V and 3 bases from J, the gap between germline ends came to 15 bases.

The chain couples TRBV13 to TRBJ2-3; 12 nucleotides line up with TRBD2. Germline CDR1 PRHDT, CDR2 FYEKMQ (reference sequence). CDR3 length: 15 residues. J lost 4 bases, V lost 5 bases, and 4 bases had no gene match. The CDR3 coding sequence is TGTGCCAGCAGCCTAGCGGGGGGGTTCGCAGATACGCAGTATTTT. This codes for CASSLAGGFADTQYF.

The chain has TRBV9 and TRBJ1-4; D is possibly TRBD1 (5 bases). The CDR3 runs 16 residues. Trimming removed 3 bases from V and 6 bases from J, with 18 bases in between. Per the germline V gene, CDR1 is SGDLS and CDR2 is YYNGEE. CDR3 in DNA: TGTGCCAGCAGCGCAGCGGGGGGAGCAGAATATGAAAAACTGTTTTTT. Translating gives CASSAAGGAEYEKLFF.

The chain joins TRBV7-2 to TRBJ2-7, with TRBD2 as a possible D gene (5 bases). CDR1 is SGHTA and CDR2 is FQGNSA in the germline V gene. V shed 5 bases and J shed 0 bases, with 17 bases lying between them. This CDR3 comprises 16 residues. The CDR3 coding sequence is TGTGCCAGCAGCCCCTCGGCGGAGGACGACTCCTACGAGCAGTACTTC. Translating gives CASSPSAEDDSYEQYF.

V gene TRBV7-2 combines with J gene TRBJ1-5; TRBD1 matches 8 bases. The trim removed 5 bases at V and 0 bases at J, leaving 6 bases unmatched. Germline V gene lookup returns CDR1 SGHTA and CDR2 FQGNSA. The CDR3 loop spans 16 amino acids. The CDR3 DNA follows: TGTGCCAGCAGCCGACAGGGGAGAAATAGCAATCAGCCCCAGCATTTT. Its protein is CASSRQGRNSNQPQHF.

This clonotype was counted between two and nine times. The chain links TRBV10-3 to TRBJ1-2; no clear D. The V end was cut by 0 bases, the J end by 2 bases, with 10 bases between. The CDR3 contains 15 residues. From germline, CDR1 is ENHRY and CDR2 SYGVKD. CDR3 DNA: TGTGCCATCAGTGAGTCGGTCCTATCCAACTATGGCTACACCTTC. Translation gives CAISESVLSNYGYTF.